The next 5 T cell receptor beta chains were all read from a single sample in a study of beta chain features in type 1 diabetes. Whole-study results and caveats: TCRB CDR3 length was moderately but significantly reduced in all four CD4+ subsets of Type 1 diabetes patients.

These receptors' antigens are unknown. Expressed TCRB transcripts were sequenced because the isolated RNA had all been reverse transcribed beforehand. Repertoires were generated with immunoSEQ multiplex PCR, while TCRdb's copy carries only in-frame clones and drops some. Of around 280,000 clones in the sample, approximately 15% are singletons; the top ten hold approximately 0.015%. Source material: naive CD4+ T cells from blood. The receptors were gathered from a man between 18 and 29 years old with type 1 diabetes.

This clone was counted only a few times. The V and J genes are TRBV11-2 and TRBJ2-2; D is ambiguous. This CDR3 is built from 13 residues. CDR1 is SGHAT and CDR2 is FQNNGV in the germline V gene. V lost 2 bases and J 4 bases, leaving 5 bases between the germline ends. CDR3 nucleotide sequence: TGTGCCAGCAGCTTACGCAGCACCGGGGAGCTGTTTTTT. Its protein is CASSLRSTGELFF.

The chain combines TRBV13 with TRBJ1-1; 8 bases line up with TRBD1. The V gene end was trimmed by 5 bases and the J gene end by 0 bases; junction bases not matched to a gene: 8. The CDR3 is made up of 16 amino acids. Germline lookup yields CDR1 PRHDT and CDR2 FYEKMQ (reference sequence). In nucleotides, the CDR3 is TGTGCCAGCAGCCGGGGACAGGCGGCCCTGAACACTGAAGCTTTCTTT. Translation gives CASSRGQAALNTEAFF.

This clone was observed a few times. The limits of the CDR3 on the DNA are not certain, so only TCRdb's listed CDR3 is given. V and J are TRBV21-1 and TRBJ2-7; the table calls TRBD2, which could not be checked here. TRBV21-1 is recorded as a pseudogene. The CDR3 is 18 residues long, counting both termini. This CDR3 is CASSKVAEGSRSGYEQYF.

Only a few counts were recorded for this clone. The rearrangement links TRBV6-5 to TRBJ2-5, with TRBD1 matching 8 bases. Looked up from germline, CDR1 is MNHEY and CDR2 is SVGAGI. The CDR3 is made up of 14 amino acids. The trim removed 0 bases at V and 4 bases at J, leaving 1 base unmatched. The CDR3 spells CASSYSGQGETQYF. The CDR3 bases are TGTGCCAGCAGTTACTCTGGACAGGGAGAGACCCAGTACTTC.

This clone was recorded a few times. This rearrangement joins TRBV7-8 to TRBJ1-1; possibly TRBD1 for D (5 bases). The germline gives CDR1 SGHVS, CDR2 FQNEAQ. With 7 bases removed from V and 4 bases from J, the gap between germline ends came to 16 bases. The CDR3 covers 14 residues. The CDR3 is CASKPRDLGTEAFF. For the CDR3, the DNA is TGTGCCAGCAAACCCAGGGATTTAGGCACTGAAGCTTTCTTT.